This TCR beta chain was documented in a study of cytomegalovirus exposure and HLA in healthy donors. Per the germline V gene, CDR1 is SGHTS and CDR2 is YDEGEE. Losses at the gene ends were 5 bases for V and 6 bases for J; bases not matched to a gene: 7. The CDR3 loop spans 14 amino acids. The PCR had 60 Vbeta and 13 Jbeta primers. Only in-frame clones appear in the TCRdb table, and some are missing; sequencing was by immunoSEQ multiplex PCR. Among fewer than 45,000 clones listed, around 76% were seen once. The TCR comes from a woman aged 25-40 years in good health and CMV-seropositive. This sequence joins TRBV5-8 and TRBJ1-5; TRBD1 matches at 8 bases. Source material: PBMCs. DNA for the CDR3: TGTGCCAGCAGAGACAGGGGTTACGGTCAGCCCCAGCATTTT. Translation: CASRDRGYGQPQHF.